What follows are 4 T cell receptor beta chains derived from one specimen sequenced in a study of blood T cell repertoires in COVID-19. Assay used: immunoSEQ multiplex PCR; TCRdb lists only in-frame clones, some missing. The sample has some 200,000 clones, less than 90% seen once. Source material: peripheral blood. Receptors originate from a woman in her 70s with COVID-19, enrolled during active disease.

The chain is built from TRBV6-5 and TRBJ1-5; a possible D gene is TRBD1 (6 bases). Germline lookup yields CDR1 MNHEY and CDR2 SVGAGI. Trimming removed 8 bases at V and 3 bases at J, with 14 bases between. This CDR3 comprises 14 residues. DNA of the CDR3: TGTGCCAGCTGGGGGTACAGGGACAATCAGCCCCAGCATTTT. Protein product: CASWGYRDNQPQHF.

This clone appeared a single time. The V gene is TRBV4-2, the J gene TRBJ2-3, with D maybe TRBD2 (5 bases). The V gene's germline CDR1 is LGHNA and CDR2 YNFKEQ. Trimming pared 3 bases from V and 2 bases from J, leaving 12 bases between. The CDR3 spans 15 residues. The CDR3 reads CASSHSEGFTDTQYF. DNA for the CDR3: TGTGCCAGCAGCCACTCAGAGGGATTCACAGATACGCAGTATTTT.

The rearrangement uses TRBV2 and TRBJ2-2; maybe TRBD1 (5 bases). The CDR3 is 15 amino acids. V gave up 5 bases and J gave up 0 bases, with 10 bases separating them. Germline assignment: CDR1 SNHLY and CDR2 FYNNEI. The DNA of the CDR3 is TGTGCCAGCAGTAACGGACACGCGAACACCGGGGAGCTGTTTTTT. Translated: CASSNGHANTGELFF. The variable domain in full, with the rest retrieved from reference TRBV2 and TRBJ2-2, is EPEVTQTPSHQVTQMGQEVILRCVPISNHLYFYWYRQILGQKVEFLVSFYNNEISEKSEIFDDQFSVERPDGSNFTLKIRSTKLEDSAMYFCASSNGHANTGELFFGEGSRLTVL.

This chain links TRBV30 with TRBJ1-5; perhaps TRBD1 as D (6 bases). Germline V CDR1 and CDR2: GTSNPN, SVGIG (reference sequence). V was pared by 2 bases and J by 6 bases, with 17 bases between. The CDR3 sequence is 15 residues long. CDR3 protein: CAWSPPGTFSQPQHF. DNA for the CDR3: TGTGCCTGGAGTCCCCCCGGGACATTTTCTCAGCCCCAGCATTTT.